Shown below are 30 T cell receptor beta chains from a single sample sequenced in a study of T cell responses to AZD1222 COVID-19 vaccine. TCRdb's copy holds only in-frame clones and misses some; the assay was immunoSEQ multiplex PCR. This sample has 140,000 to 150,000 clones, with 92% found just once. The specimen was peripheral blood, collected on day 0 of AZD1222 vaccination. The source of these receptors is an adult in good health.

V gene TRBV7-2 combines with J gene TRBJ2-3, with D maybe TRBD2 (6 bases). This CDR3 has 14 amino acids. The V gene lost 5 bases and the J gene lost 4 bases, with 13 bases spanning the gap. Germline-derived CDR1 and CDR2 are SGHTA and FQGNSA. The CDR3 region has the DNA TGTGCCAGCAGCCCCGGGTGGGAGGCAGATACGCAGTATTTT. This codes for CASSPGWEADTQYF.

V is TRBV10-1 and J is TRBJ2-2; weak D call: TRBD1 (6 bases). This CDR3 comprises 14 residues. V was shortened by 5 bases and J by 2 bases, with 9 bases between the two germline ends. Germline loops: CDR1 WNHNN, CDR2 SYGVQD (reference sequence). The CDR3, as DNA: TGCGCCAGCAGTTGGGGACAAAACACCGGGGAGCTGTTTTTT. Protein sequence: CASSWGQNTGELFF.

CDR3 sequence (DNA): TGTGCCAGCAGCCCAATGGGGGACGGTAACTCCTACGAGCAGTACTTC. It codes for CASSPMGDGNSYEQYF. The rearrangement links TRBV5-5 to TRBJ2-7, with D possibly being TRBD1 or TRBD2 (5 bases each). CDR3 length: 16 residues. The V end was cut by 4 bases, the J end by 0 bases, with 17 bases between. CDR1 is SGHKS and CDR2 is YYEKEE in the germline V gene (reference sequence).

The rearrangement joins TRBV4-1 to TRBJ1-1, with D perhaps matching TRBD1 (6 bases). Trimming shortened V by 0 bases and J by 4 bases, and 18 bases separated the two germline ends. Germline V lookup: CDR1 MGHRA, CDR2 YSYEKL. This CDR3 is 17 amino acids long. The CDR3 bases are TGCGCCAGCAGCCAAGAACGGGACACCGGTATAGGCACTGAAGCTTTCTTT. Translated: CASSQERDTGIGTEAFF.

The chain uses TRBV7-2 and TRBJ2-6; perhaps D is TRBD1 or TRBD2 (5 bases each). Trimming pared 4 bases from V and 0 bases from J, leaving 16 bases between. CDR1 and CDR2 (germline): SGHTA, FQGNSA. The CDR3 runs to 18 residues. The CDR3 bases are TGTGCCAGCAGCTATAGGTTGGGGACCGGCTCTGGGGCCAACGTCCTGACTTTC. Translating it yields CASSYRLGTGSGANVLTF.

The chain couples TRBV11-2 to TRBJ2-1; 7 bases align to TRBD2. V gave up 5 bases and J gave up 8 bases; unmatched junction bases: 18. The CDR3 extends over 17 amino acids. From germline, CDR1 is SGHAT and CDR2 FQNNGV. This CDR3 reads CASSALSPGLRDYEQFF. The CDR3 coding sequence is TGTGCCAGCAGCGCGCTCTCCCCGGGACTAAGGGATTATGAGCAGTTCTTC. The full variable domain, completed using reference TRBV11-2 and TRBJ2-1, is EAGVAQSPRYKIIEKRQSVAFWCNPISGHATLYWYQQILGQGPKLLIQFQNNGVVDDSQLPKDRFSAERLKGVDSTLKIQPAKLEDSAVYLCASSALSPGLRDYEQFFGPGTRLTVL.

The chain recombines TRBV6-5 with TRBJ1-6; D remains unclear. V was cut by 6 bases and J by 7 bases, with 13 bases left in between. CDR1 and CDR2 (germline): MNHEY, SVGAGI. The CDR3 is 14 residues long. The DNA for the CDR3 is TGTGCCAGCAGCCTACAGCGGAGGAATTCACCCCTCCACTTT. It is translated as CASSLQRRNSPLHF.

The CDR3 here is CASSPGQRGTEAFF. The CDR3 DNA sequence: TGCGCCAGCTCACCGGGACAGCGGGGCACTGAAGCTTTCTTT. The chain couples TRBV5-1 to TRBJ1-1; 7 bases agree with TRBD1. V lost 7 bases, J lost 4 bases, and 10 bases stayed unmatched. This CDR3 has 14 amino acids. CDR1 is SGHRS, CDR2 YFSETQ, per germline.

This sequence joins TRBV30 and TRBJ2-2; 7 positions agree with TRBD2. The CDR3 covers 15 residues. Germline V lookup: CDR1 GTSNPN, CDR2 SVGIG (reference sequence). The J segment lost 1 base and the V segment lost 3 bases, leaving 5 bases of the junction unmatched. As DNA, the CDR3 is TGTGCCTGGAGCCTCGGGAGGAGGAACACCGGGGAGCTGTTTTTT. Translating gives CAWSLGRRNTGELFF.

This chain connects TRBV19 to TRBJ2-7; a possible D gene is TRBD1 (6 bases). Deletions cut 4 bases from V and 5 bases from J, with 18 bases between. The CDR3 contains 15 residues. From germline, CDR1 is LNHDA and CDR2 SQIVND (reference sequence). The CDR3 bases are TGTGCCAGTAGTACTACAGGGACCCCAAGGGACGAGCAGTACTTC. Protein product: CASSTTGTPRDEQYF.

CDR3 nucleotides: TGTGCCAGCAGTGGGCTGACTAGCGGAACCGGGGAGCTGTTTTTT. Residues: CASSGLTSGTGELFF. The rearrangement joins TRBV2 to TRBJ2-2; 9 nucleotides align to TRBD2. This CDR3 comprises 15 residues. With V trimmed by 4 bases and J by 5 bases, 5 bases remained unmatched. The germline CDR1 and CDR2 sequences are SNHLY and FYNNEI.

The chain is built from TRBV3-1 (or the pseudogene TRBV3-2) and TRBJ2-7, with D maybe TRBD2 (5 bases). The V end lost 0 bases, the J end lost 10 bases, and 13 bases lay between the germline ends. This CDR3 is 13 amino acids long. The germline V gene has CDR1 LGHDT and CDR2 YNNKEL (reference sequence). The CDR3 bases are TGTGCCAGCAGCCAAGACCGGCGGGTCGCCCAGTACTTC. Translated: CASSQDRRVAQYF.

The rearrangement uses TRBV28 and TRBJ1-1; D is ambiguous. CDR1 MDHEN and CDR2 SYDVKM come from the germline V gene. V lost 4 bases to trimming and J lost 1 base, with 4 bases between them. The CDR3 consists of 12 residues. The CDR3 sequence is CASSSPNTEAFF. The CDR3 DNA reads TGTGCCAGCAGTTCCCCGAACACTGAAGCTTTCTTT.

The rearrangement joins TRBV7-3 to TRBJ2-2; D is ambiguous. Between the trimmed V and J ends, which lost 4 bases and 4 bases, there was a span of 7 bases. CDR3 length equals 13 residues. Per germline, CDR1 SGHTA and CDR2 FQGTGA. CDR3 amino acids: CASSSSSTGELFF. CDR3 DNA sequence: TGTGCCAGCAGCTCGTCCTCCACCGGGGAGCTGTTTTTT.

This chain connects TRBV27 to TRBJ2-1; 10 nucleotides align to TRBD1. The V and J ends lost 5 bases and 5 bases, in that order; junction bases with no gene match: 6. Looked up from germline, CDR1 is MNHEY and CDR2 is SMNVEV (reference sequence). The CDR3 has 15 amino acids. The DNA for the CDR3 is TGTGCCAGCAGTCCCCCCGGGACAGGGGACAATGAGCAGTTCTTC. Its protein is CASSPPGTGDNEQFF.

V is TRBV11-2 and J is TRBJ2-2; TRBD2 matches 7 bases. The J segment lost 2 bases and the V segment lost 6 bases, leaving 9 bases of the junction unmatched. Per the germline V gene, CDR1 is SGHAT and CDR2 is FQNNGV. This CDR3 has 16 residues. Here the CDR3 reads CASRGAPTSNTGELFF. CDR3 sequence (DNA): TGTGCCAGCAGGGGAGCCCCGACTAGCAACACCGGGGAGCTGTTTTTT.

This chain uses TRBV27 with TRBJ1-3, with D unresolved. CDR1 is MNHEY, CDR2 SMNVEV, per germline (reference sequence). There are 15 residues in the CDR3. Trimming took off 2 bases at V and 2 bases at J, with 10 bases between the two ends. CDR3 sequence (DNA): TGTGCCAGCAGTTTAGGGTTAGCGGCTGGAAACACCATATATTTT. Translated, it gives CASSLGLAAGNTIYF.

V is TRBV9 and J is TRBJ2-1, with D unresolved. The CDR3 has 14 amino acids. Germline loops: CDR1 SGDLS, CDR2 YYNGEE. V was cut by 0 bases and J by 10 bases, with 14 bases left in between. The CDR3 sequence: CASSVDFWLGEQFF. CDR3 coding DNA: TGTGCCAGCAGCGTAGATTTTTGGTTGGGAGAGCAGTTCTTC. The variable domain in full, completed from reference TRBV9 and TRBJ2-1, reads DSGVTQTPKHLITATGQRVTLRCSPRSGDLSVYWYQQSLDQGLQFLIQYYNGEERAKGNILERFSAQQFPDLHSELNLSSLELGDSALYFCASSVDFWLGEQFFGPGTRLTVL.

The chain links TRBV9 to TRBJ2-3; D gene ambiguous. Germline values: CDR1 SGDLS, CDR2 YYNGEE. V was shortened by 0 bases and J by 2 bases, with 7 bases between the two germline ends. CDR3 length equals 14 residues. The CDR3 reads CASSVVVSTDTQYF. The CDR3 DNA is TGTGCCAGCAGCGTAGTGGTATCCACAGATACGCAGTATTTT.

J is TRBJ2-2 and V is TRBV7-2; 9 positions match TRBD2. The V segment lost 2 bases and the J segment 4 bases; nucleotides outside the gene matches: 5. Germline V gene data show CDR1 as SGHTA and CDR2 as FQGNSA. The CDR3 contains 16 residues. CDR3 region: CASSLLGLAATGELFF. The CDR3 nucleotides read TGTGCCAGCAGCTTATTGGGACTAGCTGCCACCGGGGAGCTGTTTTTT.

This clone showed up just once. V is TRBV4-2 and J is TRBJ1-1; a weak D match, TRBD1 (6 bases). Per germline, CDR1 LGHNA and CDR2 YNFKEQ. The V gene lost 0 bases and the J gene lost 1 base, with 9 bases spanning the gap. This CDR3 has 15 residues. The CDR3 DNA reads TGTGCCAGCAGCCAAGAAATAGGGGGGAACACTGAAGCTTTCTTT. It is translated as CASSQEIGGNTEAFF.

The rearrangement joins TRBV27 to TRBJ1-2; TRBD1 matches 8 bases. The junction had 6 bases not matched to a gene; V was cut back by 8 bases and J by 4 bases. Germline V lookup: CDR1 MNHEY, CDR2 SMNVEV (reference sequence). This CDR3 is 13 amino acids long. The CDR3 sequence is CASRRQGSYGYTF. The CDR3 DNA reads TGTGCCAGCCGAAGACAGGGGAGCTATGGCTACACCTTC.

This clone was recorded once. This chain's CDR3 is CASSFNPRVEQFF. The DNA for the CDR3 is TGTGCCAGCAGCTTTAATCCGCGAGTAGAGCAGTTCTTC. The chain has TRBV7-2 and TRBJ2-1; D not resolved. CDR1 and CDR2 (germline): SGHTA, FQGNSA. Trimming removed 3 bases from V and 10 bases from J, with 13 bases in between. The CDR3 has 13 residues.

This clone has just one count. This chain's CDR3 is CAWLRWGSGANVLTF. The CDR3 region has the DNA TGTGCCTGGCTTCGATGGGGCTCTGGGGCCAACGTCCTGACTTTC. This chain connects TRBV30 to TRBJ2-6; D ambiguous. The CDR3 is 15 amino acids. Per germline, CDR1 GTSNPN and CDR2 SVGIG (reference sequence). Trimming took 5 bases from V and 0 from J, leaving 11 bases between them.

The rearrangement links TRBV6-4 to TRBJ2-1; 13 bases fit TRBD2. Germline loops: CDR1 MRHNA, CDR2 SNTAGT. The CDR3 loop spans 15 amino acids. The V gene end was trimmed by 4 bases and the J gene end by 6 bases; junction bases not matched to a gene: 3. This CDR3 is CASSGGLAGVNEQFF. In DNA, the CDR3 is TGTGCCAGCAGTGGAGGACTAGCGGGGGTCAATGAGCAGTTCTTC.

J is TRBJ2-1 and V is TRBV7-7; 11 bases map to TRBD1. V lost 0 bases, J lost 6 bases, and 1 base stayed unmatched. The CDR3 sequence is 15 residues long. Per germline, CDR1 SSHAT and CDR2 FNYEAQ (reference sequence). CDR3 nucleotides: TGTGCCAGCAGCTTAGCCGGGACAGGGGGCAATGAGCAGTTCTTC. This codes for CASSLAGTGGNEQFF.

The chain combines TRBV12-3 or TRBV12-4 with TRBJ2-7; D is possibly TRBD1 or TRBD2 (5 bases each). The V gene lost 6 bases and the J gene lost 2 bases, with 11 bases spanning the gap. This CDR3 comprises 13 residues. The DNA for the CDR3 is TGTGCCAGCAGCCTGGGGGACGCCTACGAGCAGTACTTC. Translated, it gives CASSLGDAYEQYF.

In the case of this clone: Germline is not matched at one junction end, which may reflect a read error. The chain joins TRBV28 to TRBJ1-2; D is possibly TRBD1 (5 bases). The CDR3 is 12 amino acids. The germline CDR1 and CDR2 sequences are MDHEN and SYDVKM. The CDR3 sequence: CASSHKSPGTLF. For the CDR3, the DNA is TGTGCCAGCAGTCATAAGAGCCCCGGGACCCTCTTC.

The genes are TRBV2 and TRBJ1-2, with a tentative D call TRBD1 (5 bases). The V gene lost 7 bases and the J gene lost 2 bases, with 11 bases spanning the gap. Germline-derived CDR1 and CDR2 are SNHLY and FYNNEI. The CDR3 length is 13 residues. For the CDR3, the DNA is TGTGCCAGCACGGGAGACAGCAACTATGGCTACACCTTC. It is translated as CASTGDSNYGYTF. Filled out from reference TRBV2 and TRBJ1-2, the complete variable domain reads EPEVTQTPSHQVTQMGQEVILRCVPISNHLYFYWYRQILGQKVEFLVSFYNNEISEKSEIFDDQFSVERPDGSNFTLKIRSTKLEDSAMYFCASTGDSNYGYTFGSGTRLTVV.

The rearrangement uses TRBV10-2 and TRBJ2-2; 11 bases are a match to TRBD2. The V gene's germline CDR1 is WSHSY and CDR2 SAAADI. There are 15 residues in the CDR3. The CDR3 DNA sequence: TGCGCTCTGTGGGATAGCGGGAGGGCCACCGGGGAGCTGTTTTTT. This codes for CALWDSGRATGELFF.